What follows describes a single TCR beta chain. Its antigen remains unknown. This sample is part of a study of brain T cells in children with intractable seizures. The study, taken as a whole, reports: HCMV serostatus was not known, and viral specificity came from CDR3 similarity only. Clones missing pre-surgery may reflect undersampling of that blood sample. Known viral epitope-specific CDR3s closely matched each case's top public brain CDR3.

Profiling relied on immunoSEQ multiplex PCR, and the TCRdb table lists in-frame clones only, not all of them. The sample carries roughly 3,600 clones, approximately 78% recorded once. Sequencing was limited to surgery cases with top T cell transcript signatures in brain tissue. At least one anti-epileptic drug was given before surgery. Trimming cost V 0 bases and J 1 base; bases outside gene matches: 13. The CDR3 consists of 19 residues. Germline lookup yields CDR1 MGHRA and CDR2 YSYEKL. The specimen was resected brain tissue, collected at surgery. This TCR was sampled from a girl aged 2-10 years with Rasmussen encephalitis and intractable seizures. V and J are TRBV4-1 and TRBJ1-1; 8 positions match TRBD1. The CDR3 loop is CASSQDPLILTGANTEAFF. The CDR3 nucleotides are TGCGCCAGCAGCCAAGATCCCCTTATTTTGACAGGGGCGAACACTGAAGCTTTCTTT.